This TCR beta chain is drawn from a study of blood T cell repertoires in COVID-19. About the research overall: Researchers got acute and convalescent COVID-19 samples from the United States, Italy and Spain.

CDR3 length equals 14 residues. The J segment lost 0 bases and the V segment lost 6 bases, leaving 5 bases of the junction unmatched. Germline V CDR1 and CDR2: MNHEY, SVGAGI. Profiled with immunoSEQ multiplex PCR; TCRdb holds only in-frame clones, not every one. Among 89,000 or so clones listed, about 83% were seen once. The V and J genes are TRBV6-5 and TRBJ2-7; 7 nucleotides agree with TRBD1. Sequencing was carried out using peripheral blood. The receptor was derived from a man in his fifties with active COVID-19. CDR3 bases: TGTGCCAGCAGAACCGGGACAGACTCCTACGAGCAGTACTTC. As protein: CASRTGTDSYEQYF.